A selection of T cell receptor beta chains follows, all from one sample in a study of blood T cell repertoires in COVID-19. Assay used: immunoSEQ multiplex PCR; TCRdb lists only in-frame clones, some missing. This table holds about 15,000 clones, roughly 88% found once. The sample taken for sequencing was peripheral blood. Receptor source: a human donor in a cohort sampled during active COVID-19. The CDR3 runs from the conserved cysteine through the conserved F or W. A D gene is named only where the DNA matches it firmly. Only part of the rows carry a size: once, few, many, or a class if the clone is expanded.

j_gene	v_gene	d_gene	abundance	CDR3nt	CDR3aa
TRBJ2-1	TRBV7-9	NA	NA	TGTGCCAGCAGTTACCGGGACAAGGCATACAATGAGCAGTTCTTC	CASSYRDKAYNEQFF
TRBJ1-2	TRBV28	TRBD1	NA	TGTGCCAGCACCTATACAGGGGCCTATGGCTACACCTTC	CASTYTGAYGYTF
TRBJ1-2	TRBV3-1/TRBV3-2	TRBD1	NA	TGTGCCAGCAGCCAAGTAAACAGGGGGTACTATGGCTACACCTTC	CASSQVNRGYYGYTF
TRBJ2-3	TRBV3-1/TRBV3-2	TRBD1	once	TGTGCCAGCAGCCCCACAGGGGGCCTTGATACGCAGTATTTT	CASSPTGGLDTQYF
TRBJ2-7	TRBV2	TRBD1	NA	TGTGCCAGCAGTGCCCCCCTGAGGGACAGGGACTCCTACGAGCAGTACTTC	CASSAPLRDRDSYEQYF
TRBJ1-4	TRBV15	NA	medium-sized	TGTGCCACCAGAACAGGGAATGAAAAACTGTTTTTT	CATRTGNEKLFF
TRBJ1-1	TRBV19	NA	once	TGTGCCAGTAGCCCACAGGGCACAAGGACTGAAGCTTTCTTT	CASSPQGTRTEAFF
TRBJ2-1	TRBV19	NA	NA	TGTGCCAGTAGTATATCCGGGGGGCCCTACAATGAGCAGTTCTTC	CASSISGGPYNEQFF
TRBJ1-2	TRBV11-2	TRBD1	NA	TGTGCCAGCAGCTTACTCCCGGGACAGGGTTATGGCTACACCTTC	CASSLLPGQGYGYTF
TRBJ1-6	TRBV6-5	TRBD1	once	TGTGCCAGCAGTCGGAGACAGGGCCAGCTTTCACCCCTCCACTTT	CASSRRQGQLSPLHF
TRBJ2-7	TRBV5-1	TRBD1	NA	TGCGCCAGCAGCTTAAAAGACAGGGGCTCCGAGCAGTACTTC	CASSLKDRGSEQYF
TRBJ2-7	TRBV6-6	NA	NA	TGTGCCAGCAGTCCCTACTACGAGCAGTACTTC	CASSPYYEQYF
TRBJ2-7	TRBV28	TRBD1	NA	TGTGCCAGCAGAGTACAGGGGAGCTCCTACGAGCAGTACTTC	CASRVQGSSYEQYF
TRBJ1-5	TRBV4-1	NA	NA	TGCGCCAGCAGCCTAGCCAGGGGCCAGCCCCAGCATTTT	CASSLARGQPQHF
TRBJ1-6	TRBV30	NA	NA	TGTGCCTGGAGTGTATTGTCGCGGTGGGCCCTCCACTTT	CAWSVLSRWALHF
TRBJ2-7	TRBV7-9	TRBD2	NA	TGTGCCAGCAGCCCAAGTGTGGTAGCGGGAGCTGGTGAGCAGTACTTC	CASSPSVVAGAGEQYF
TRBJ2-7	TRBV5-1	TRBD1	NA	TGCGCCAGCAGCTTGATTGGGACAGGGTCTCACGAGCAGTACTTC	CASSLIGTGSHEQYF
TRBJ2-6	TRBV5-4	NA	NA	TGTGCCAGCAGCTCCGAGCTTAGCTCTGGGGCCAACGTCCTGACTTTC	CASSSELSSGANVLTF
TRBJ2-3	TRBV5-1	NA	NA	TGCGCCAGCAGCAGAGGGCCAAACCGGGGCACAGATACGCAGTATTTT	CASSRGPNRGTDTQYF
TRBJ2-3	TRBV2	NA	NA	TGTGCCAGCAAGGCTAGCTCCTCAGATACGCAGTATTTT	CASKASSSDTQYF
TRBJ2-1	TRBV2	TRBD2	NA	TGTGCCAGCAGAGGGGCTAGCGGGAAGGGTGAGCAGTTCTTC	CASRGASGKGEQFF
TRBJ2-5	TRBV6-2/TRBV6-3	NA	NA	TGTGCCAGCAGTGCGAACTACCAAGCCCAAGAGACCCAGTACTTC	CASSANYQAQETQYF
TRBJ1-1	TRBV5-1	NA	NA	TGCGCCAGCAGGTTGCAGGGAAACACTGAAGCTTTCTTT	CASRLQGNTEAFF
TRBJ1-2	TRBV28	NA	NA	TGTGCCAGCAGTCCGACAGGCTCCGGGTATCTAAATGGCTACACCTTC	CASSPTGSGYLNGYTF
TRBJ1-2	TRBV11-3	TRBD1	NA	TGTGCCAGCAGCTTACCGGGACAGGGGAAGTACGGCTACACCTTC	CASSLPGQGKYGYTF
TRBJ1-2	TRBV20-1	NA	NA	TGCAGTGCTAATGACCGCCGGCGGAACTATGGCTACACCTTC	CSANDRRRNYGYTF
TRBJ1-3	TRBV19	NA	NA	TGTGCCAGTAGCCTGAGCGGGACCTCAGGAAACACCATATATTTT	CASSLSGTSGNTIYF
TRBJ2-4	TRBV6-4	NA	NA	TGTGCCAGAGGAGATTCCGGGAACTCCAGATTAGCCAAAAACATTCAGTACTTC	CARGDSGNSRLAKNIQYF
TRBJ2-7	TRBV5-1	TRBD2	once	TGCGCCAGCAGCTTGACTAGCGGGATGGGCGAGCAGTACTTC	CASSLTSGMGEQYF
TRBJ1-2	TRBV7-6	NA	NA	TGTGCCAGCAGCCAGGACTTGATTGGCTACACCTTC	CASSQDLIGYTF
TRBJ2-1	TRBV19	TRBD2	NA	TGTGCCAGTACCCTGAAGGCTAGCGGGAGATCCCGTCCCTACAATGAGCAGTTCTTC	CASTLKASGRSRPYNEQFF
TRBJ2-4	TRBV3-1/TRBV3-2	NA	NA	TGTGCCAGCAGCCCCCGGGACTCGGTAGCCAAAAACATTCAGTACTTC	CASSPRDSVAKNIQYF
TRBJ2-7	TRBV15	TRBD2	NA	TGTGCCACCAGCAGGCAGCGGGAGCAGGGCTACGAGCAGTACTTC	CATSRQREQGYEQYF
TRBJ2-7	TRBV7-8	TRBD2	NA	TGTGCCAGCAGCTTAGTAGAGACTAGCGGCGAGCAGTACTTC	CASSLVETSGEQYF
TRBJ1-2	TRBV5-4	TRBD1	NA	TGTGCCAGCAGCCCGGGGGACAGGGTGAACTATGGCTACACCTTC	CASSPGDRVNYGYTF
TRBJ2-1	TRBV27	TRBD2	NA	TGTGCCAGCAGTTTTTCTCCCCCCTGGACTAGCGGGAGTGCCTATGAGCAGTTCTTC	CASSFSPPWTSGSAYEQFF
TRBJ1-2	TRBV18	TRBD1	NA	TGTGCCAGCTCGACTAGACGACAGGGAGAGCGCTACACCTTC	CASSTRRQGERYTF
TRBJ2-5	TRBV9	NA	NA	TGTGCCAGCAGCGTAGGTCAGGGCCAAGAGACCCAGTACTTC	CASSVGQGQETQYF
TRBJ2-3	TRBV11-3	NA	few	TGTGCCAGCAGCATCAACGGAAGGGACTTCCGAGTTAGGACAGATACGCAGTATTTT	CASSINGRDFRVRTDTQYF
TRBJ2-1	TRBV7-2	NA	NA	TGTGCCAGCAGCTTAGTGAGTTACAATGAGCAGTTCTTC	CASSLVSYNEQFF
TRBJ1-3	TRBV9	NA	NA	TGTGCCAGCAGCGTACTAGGAAACACCATATATTTT	CASSVLGNTIYF
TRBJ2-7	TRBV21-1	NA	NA	TGTGCCAGCAGTAGGGGACAAGGGGGAACCTACGAGCAGTACTTC	CASSRGQGGTYEQYF
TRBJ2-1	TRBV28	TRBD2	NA	TGTGCCAGCAGTTTACGAATCACTAGCGGGGCCAGTTCGTTCTTC	CASSLRITSGASSFF
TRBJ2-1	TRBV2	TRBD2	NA	TGTGCCAGCAGTGGGACTAGCGGGGTCCCAAATGAGCAGTTCTTC	CASSGTSGVPNEQFF
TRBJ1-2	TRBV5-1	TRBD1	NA	TGCGCCAGCAGCGCCACCTTGGGACAGGCCTATGGCTACACCTTC	CASSATLGQAYGYTF
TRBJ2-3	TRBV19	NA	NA	TGTGCCACCTCGGTCCAGGCGGGACGGGCAGATACGCAGTATTTT	CATSVQAGRADTQYF
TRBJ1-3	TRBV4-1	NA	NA	TGCGCCAGCAGCCCCGACAGGTGGGCGGAAAACACCATATATTTT	CASSPDRWAENTIYF
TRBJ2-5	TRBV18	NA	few	TGTGCCAGCTCACCCCCCGTGTCGGAGACCCAGTACTTC	CASSPPVSETQYF
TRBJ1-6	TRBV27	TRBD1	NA	TGTGCCAGCAGTTGGGCCGGACAGGGGTATTCACCCCTCCACTTT	CASSWAGQGYSPLHF